This paragraph reports one T cell receptor beta chain. The sample comes from a study of T cell changes during pregnancy in multiple sclerosis. Germline CDR1 is MNHEY and CDR2 is SMNVEV (reference sequence). The CDR3 has 15 residues. The junction had 12 bases not matched to a gene; V was cut back by 5 bases and J by 12 bases. Profiling relied on immunoSEQ multiplex PCR, and the TCRdb table lists in-frame clones only, not all of them. The data show over 55,000 clones, with about 92% seen just once and less than 2% held by the top ten. The TCR was taken from a female donor with multiple sclerosis, enrolled in a pregnancy study. The chain recombines TRBV27 with TRBJ2-1, with 11 nucleotides matching TRBD2. Sample: peripheral blood, taken after pregnancy. The CDR3: CASSPGTSGLLGQFF. As DNA, the CDR3 is TGTGCCAGCAGTCCTGGGACTAGCGGCCTTTTGGGGCAGTTCTTC.